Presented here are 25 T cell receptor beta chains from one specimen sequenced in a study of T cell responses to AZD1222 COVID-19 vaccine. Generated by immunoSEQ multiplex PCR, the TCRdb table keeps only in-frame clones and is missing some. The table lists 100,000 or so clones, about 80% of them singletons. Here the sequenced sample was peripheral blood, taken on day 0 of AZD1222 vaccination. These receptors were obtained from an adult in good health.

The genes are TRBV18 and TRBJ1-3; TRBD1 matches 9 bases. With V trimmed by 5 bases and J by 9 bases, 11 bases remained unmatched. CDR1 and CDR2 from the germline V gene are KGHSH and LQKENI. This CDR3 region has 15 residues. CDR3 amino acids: CASSTLGTGPTTIYF. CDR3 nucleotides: TGTGCCAGCTCAACACTCGGGACAGGGCCTACCACCATATATTTT.

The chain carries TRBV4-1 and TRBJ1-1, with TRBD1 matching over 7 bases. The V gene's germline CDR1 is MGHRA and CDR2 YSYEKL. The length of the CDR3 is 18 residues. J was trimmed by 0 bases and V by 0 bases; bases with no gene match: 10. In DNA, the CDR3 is TGCGCCAGCAGCCAAGACAGGGACAGAGGGTTCATGAACACTGAAGCTTTCTTT. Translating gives CASSQDRDRGFMNTEAFF.

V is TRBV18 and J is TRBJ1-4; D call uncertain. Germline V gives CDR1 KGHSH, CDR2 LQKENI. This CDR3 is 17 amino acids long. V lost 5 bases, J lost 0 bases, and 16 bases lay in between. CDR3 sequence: CASSRRFPQATNEKLFF. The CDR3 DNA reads TGTGCCAGCTCAAGACGGTTCCCTCAAGCAACTAATGAAAAACTGTTTTTT. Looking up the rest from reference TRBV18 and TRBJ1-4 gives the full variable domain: NAGVMQNPRHLVRRRGQEARLRCSPMKGHSHVYWYRQLPEEGLKFMVYLQKENIIDESGMPKERFSAEFPKEGPSILRIQQVVRGDSAAYFCASSRRFPQATNEKLFFGSGTQLSVL.

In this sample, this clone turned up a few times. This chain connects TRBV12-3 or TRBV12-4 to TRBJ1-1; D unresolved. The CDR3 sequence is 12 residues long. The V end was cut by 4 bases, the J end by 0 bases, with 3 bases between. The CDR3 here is CASSYMNTEAFF. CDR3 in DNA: TGTGCCAGCAGTTACATGAACACTGAAGCTTTCTTT.

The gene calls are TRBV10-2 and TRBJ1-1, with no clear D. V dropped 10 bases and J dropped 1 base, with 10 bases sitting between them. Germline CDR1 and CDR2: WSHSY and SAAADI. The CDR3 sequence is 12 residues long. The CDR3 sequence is CATLQWNTEAFF. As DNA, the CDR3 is TGCGCCACCCTACAGTGGAACACTGAAGCTTTCTTT.

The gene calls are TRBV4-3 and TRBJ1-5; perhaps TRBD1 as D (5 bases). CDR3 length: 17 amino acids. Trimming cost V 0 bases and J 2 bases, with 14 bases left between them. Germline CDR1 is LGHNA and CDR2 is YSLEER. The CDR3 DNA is TGCGCCAGCAGCCAAGAAATTCTTGGCAGGGGCAATCAGCCCCAGCATTTT. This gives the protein CASSQEILGRGNQPQHF.

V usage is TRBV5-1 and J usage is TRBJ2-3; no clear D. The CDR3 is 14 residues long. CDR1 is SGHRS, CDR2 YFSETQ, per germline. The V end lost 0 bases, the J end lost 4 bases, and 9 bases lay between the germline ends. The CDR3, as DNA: TGCGCCAGCAGCTTGGACGTCTCGCCAGATACGCAGTATTTT. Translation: CASSLDVSPDTQYF. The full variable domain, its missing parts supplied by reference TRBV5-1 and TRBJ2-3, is KAGVTQTPRYLIKTRGQQVTLSCSPISGHRSVSWYQQTPGQGLQFLFEYFSETQRNKGNFPGRFSGRQFSNSRSEMNVSTLELGDSALYLCASSLDVSPDTQYFGPGTRLTVL.

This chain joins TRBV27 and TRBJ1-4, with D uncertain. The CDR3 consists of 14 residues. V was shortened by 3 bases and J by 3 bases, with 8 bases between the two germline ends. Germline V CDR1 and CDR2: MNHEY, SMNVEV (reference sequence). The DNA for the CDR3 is TGTGCCAGCAGTTTGTTGTACGCTAATGAAAAACTGTTTTTT. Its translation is CASSLLYANEKLFF.

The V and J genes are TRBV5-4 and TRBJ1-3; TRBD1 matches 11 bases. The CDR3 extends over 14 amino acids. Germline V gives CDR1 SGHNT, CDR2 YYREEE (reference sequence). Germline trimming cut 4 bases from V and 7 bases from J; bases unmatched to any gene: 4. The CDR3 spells CASSQWDRGNTIYF. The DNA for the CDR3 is TGTGCCAGCAGCCAGTGGGACAGGGGGAACACCATATATTTT.

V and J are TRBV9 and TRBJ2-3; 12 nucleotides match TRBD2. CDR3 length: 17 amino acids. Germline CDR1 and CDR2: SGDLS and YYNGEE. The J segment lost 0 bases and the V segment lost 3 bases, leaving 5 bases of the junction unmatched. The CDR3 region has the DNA TGTGCCAGCAGCGCTCTAGCGGGGGGGATTAGCACAGATACGCAGTATTTT. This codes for CASSALAGGISTDTQYF.

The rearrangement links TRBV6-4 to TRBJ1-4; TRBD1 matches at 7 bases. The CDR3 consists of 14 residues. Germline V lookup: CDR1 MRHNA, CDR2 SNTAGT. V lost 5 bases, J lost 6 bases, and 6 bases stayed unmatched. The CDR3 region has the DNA TGTGCCAGCAGTACAGGGGAGCTTGATGAAAAACTGTTTTTT. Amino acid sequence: CASSTGELDEKLFF.

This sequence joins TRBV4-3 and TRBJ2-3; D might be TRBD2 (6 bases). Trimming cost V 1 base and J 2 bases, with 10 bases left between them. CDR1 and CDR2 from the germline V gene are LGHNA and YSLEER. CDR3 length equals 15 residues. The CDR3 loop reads CASSQVKDYTDTQYF. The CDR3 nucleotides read TGCGCCAGCAGCCAAGTCAAGGACTACACAGATACGCAGTATTTT.

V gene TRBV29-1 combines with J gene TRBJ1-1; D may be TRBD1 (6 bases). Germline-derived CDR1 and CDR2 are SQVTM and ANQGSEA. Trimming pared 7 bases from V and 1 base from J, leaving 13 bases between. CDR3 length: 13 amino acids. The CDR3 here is CSAGTTQNTEAFF. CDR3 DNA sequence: TGCAGCGCTGGGACAACCCAGAACACTGAAGCTTTCTTT.

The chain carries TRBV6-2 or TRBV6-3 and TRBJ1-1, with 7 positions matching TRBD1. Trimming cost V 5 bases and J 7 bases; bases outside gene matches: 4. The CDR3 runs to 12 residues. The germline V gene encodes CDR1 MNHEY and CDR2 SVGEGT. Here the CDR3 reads CASSATGVEAFF. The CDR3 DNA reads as TGTGCCAGCAGTGCCACAGGGGTTGAAGCTTTCTTT.

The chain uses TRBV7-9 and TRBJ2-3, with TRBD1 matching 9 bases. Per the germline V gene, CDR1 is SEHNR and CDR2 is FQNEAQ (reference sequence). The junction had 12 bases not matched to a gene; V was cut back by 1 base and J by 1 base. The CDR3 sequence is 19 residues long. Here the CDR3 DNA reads TGTGCCAGCAGCTTAGATCTCGCTGTTTGGACAGGGGGCACAGATACGCAGTATTTT. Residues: CASSLDLAVWTGGTDTQYF.

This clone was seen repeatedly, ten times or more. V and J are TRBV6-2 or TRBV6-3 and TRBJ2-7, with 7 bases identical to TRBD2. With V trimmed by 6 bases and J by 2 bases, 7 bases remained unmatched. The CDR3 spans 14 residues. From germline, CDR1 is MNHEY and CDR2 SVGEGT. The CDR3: CASSPRGVPYEQYF. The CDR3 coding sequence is TGTGCCAGCAGCCCACGGGGGGTTCCCTACGAGCAGTACTTC.

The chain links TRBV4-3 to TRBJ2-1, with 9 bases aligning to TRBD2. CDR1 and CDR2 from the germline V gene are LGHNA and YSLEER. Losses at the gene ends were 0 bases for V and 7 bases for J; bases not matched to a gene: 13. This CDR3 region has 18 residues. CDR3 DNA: TGCGCCAGCAGCCAAGAAGGTGCGCGGGGGGGCCTTCCAAATGAGCAGTTCTTC. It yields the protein CASSQEGARGGLPNEQFF.

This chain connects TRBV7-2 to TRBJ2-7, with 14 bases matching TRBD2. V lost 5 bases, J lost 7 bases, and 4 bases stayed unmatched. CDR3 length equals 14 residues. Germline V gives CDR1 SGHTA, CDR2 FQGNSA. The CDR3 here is CASSTTSGGVEQYF. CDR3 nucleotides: TGTGCCAGCAGCACGACTAGCGGGGGGGTTGAGCAGTACTTC. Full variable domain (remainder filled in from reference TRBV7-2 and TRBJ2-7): GAGVSQSPSNKVTEKGKDVELRCDPISGHTALYWYRQSLGQGLEFLIYFQGNSAPDKSGLPSDRFSAERTGGSVSTLTIQRTQQEDSAVYLCASSTTSGGVEQYFGPGTRLTVT.

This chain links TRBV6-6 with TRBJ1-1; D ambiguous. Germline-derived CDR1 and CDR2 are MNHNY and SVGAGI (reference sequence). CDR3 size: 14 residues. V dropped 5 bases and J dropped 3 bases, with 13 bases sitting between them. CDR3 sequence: CASSNPGVDTEAFF. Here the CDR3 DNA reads TGTGCCAGCAGTAACCCCGGTGTCGACACTGAAGCTTTCTTT.

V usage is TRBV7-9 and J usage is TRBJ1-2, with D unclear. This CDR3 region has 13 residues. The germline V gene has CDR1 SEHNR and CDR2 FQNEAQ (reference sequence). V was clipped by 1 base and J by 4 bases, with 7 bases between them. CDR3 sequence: CASSLETPYGYTF. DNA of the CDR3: TGTGCCAGCAGCTTAGAGACCCCCTATGGCTACACCTTC.

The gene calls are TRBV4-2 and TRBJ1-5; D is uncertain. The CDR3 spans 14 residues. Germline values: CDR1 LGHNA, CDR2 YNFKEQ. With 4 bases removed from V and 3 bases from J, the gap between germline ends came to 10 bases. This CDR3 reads CASSRGPINQPQHF. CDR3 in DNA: TGTGCCAGCAGCCGCGGACCCATCAATCAGCCCCAGCATTTT.

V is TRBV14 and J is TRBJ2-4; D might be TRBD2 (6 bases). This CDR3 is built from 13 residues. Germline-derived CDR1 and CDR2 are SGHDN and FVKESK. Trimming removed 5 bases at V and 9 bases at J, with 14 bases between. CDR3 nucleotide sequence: TGTGCCAGCAGCGCCTCGGTCGGGAGCATTCAGTACTTC. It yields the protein CASSASVGSIQYF.

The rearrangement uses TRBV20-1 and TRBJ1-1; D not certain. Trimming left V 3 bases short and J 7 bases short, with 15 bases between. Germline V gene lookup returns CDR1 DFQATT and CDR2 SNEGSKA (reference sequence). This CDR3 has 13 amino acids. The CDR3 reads CSASVRGRSEAFF. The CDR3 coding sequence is TGCAGTGCTAGTGTTAGAGGGAGGAGTGAAGCTTTCTTT.

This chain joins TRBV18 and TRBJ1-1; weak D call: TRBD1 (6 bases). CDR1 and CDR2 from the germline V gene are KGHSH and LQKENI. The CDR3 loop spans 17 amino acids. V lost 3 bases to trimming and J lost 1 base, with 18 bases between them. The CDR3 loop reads CASSPKRSQGGNTEAFF. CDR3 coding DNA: TGTGCCAGCTCACCCAAAAGATCACAGGGAGGGAACACTGAAGCTTTCTTT.

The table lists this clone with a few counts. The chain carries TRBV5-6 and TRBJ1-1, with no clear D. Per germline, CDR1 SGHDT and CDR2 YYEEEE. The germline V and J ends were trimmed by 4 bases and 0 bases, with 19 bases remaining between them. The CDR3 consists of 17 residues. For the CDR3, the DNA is TGTGCCAGCAGCCGAGTAGCCCAGTGGACGATGAACACTGAAGCTTTCTTT. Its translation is CASSRVAQWTMNTEAFF.